A single sample gave rise to the 20 T cell receptor beta chains below, sequenced in a study of early T cells in non-severe SARS-CoV-2 infection (dated by TCRdb to the early 2020s). The library was prepared using 5' RACE. For sequencing, a NextSeq 500 was employed. Clones were called with MiXCR by TCRdb after fastp trimmed the public reads at Q25, and only in-frame beta chains were retained. One record per CDR3 amino acid sequence lists the most common genes and DNA. Within this sample are over 55,000 distinct CDR3 sequences, with approximately 12% of them counted one time only. Roughly 1.3% of the sample is taken by the ten largest. Sample: whole blood. The receptors were sampled from an adult who was a healthcare worker with PCR-confirmed SARS-CoV-2 infection or an uninfected control (not recorded which).

This clonotype was picked up many times. This chain connects TRBV7-7 to TRBJ2-7, with 7 bases matching TRBD1. In germline, CDR1 is SSHAT, CDR2 FNYEAQ (reference sequence). CDR3 length equals 13 residues. V lost 5 bases to trimming and J lost 6 bases; unmatched junction nucleotides: 7. The CDR3 DNA sequence: TGTGCCAGCAGCCCGTCGACAGGGAGCGAGCAGTACTTC. Its translation is CASSPSTGSEQYF.

At least ten counts were recorded for this clonotype. V usage is TRBV7-8 and J usage is TRBJ2-2; perhaps D is TRBD1 or TRBD2 (5 bases each). Trimming stripped 1 base from V and 7 bases from J, with 19 bases between. Per the germline V gene, CDR1 is SGHVS and CDR2 is FQNEAQ. The CDR3 sequence is 17 residues long. CDR3 sequence (DNA): TGTGCCAGCAGCTTAGGGGGTAGGGGACGGCCCGTCGGGGAGCTGTTTTTT. It encodes CASSLGGRGRPVGELFF. Supplemented by reference TRBV7-8 and TRBJ2-2, the full variable domain reads GAGVSQSPRYKVAKRGQDVALRCDPISGHVSLFWYQQALGQGPEFLTYFQNEAQLDKSGLPSDRFFAERPEGSVSTLKIQRTQQEDSAVYLCASSLGGRGRPVGELFFGEGSRLTVL.

By frequency in the sample, this clonotype is medium-sized (0.01 to 0.1%). V gene TRBV20-1 combines with J gene TRBJ1-2, with TRBD1 matching 8 bases. Germline CDR1 DFQATT, CDR2 SNEGSKA (reference sequence). There are 15 residues in the CDR3. With 0 bases clipped from V and 8 bases from J, the junction kept 11 bases outside the gene matches. The CDR3 nucleotides are TGCAGTGCTAGAGAGGAGGACAGGGAATCCAGGGGCTACACCTTC. Translating it yields CSAREEDRESRGYTF.

This clonotype occurred many times. CDR3 protein: CASSVDGGSTEAFF. The CDR3 nucleotides read TGTGCCAGCAGCGTAGATGGCGGGAGCACTGAAGCTTTCTTT. The chain has TRBV9 and TRBJ1-1; the D is unclear. There are 14 residues in the CDR3. In germline, CDR1 is SGDLS, CDR2 YYNGEE. The V gene lost 0 bases and the J gene lost 4 bases, with 10 bases spanning the gap.

This clonotype has a handful of counts. The rearrangement uses TRBV28 and TRBJ2-7; a possible D gene is TRBD1 (5 bases). CDR3 length equals 11 residues. Germline CDR1 reads MDHEN; CDR2 reads SYDVKM. With 4 bases removed from V and 7 bases from J, the gap between germline ends came to 8 bases. The CDR3 coding sequence is TGTGCCAGCAGTTCGTCAGGGGAGCAGTACTTC. Its protein is CASSSSGEQYF. The full variable domain, its missing parts supplied by reference TRBV28 and TRBJ2-7, is DVKVTQSSRYLVKRTGEKVFLECVQDMDHENMFWYRQDPGLGLRLIYFSYDVKMKEKGDIPEGYSVSREKKERFSLILESASTNQTSMYLCASSSSGEQYFGPGTRLTVT.

This clonotype has ten or more counts. The chain uses TRBV21-1 and TRBJ1-5. TRBV21-1 is a documented pseudogene. This CDR3 is built from 13 residues. For the CDR3, the DNA is TGTGCCAGCAGCATGGAGGGTAAGGAGCCCCAGCATTTT. Translating it yields CASSMEGKEPQHF.

This clonotype has ten or more counts. As DNA, the CDR3 is TGTGCCAGTAGTATAGATCCTCTGAGGTGGGGGGCTGGGAATCAGCCCCAGCATTTT. The encoded protein is CASSIDPLRWGAGNQPQHF. The genes are TRBV19 and TRBJ1-5; D might be TRBD1 (6 bases). This CDR3 has 19 residues. Germline V gene lookup returns CDR1 LNHDA and CDR2 SQIVND (reference sequence). The V gene lost 0 bases and the J gene lost 4 bases, with 22 bases spanning the gap.

This clonotype was detected many times. This CDR3 is CASSYDWRGGNTEAFF. The CDR3 nucleotides read TGTGCCAGCAGTTATGATTGGCGGGGCGGGAACACTGAAGCTTTCTTT. This sequence joins TRBV6-2 or TRBV6-3 and TRBJ1-1, with D possibly TRBD1 on 5 matching bases. The CDR3 totals 16 residues. With 3 bases removed from V and 1 base from J, the gap between germline ends came to 15 bases. CDR1 and CDR2 (germline): MNHEY, SVGEGT.

In this sample, this clonotype turned up many times. The rearrangement joins TRBV24-1 to TRBJ2-5; D is unresolved. Trimming left V 2 bases short and J 1 base short, with 1 base between. This CDR3 has 12 residues. Germline V gives CDR1 KGHDR, CDR2 SFDVKD. CDR3 coding DNA: TGTGCCACCAGTGATTCCCAAGAGACCCAGTACTTC. Its translation is CATSDSQETQYF.

This clonotype was observed a few times. The CDR3 sequence: CASSQAAAIQETQYF. The CDR3 DNA is TGCGCCAGCAGCCAAGCTGCAGCCATCCAAGAGACCCAGTACTTC. V gene TRBV4-1 combines with J gene TRBJ2-5; no clear D. The CDR3 consists of 15 residues. V lost 1 base and J 1 base, leaving 10 bases between the germline ends. Germline V gives CDR1 MGHRA, CDR2 YSYEKL.

In its sample, this clonotype was seen many times. The chain employs TRBV18 and TRBJ2-3; D not resolved. CDR1 is KGHSH and CDR2 is LQKENI in the germline V gene. Between the trimmed V and J ends, which lost 6 bases and 2 bases, there was a span of 27 bases. This CDR3 is 19 amino acids long. The CDR3 DNA is TGTGCCAGCTCTCGACCCACTTCTGTGTTGGACCAACACACAGATACGCAGTATTTT. It codes for CASSRPTSVLDQHTDTQYF. The full variable domain, in which reference TRBV18 and TRBJ2-3 provide the parts outside the CDR3, is NAGVMQNPRHLVRRRGQEARLRCSPMKGHSHVYWYRQLPEEGLKFMVYLQKENIIDESGMPKERFSAEFPKEGPSILRIQQVVRGDSAAYFCASSRPTSVLDQHTDTQYFGPGTRLTVL.

This clonotype came up many times. The CDR3 reads CSAAPVNEKLFF. The CDR3, as DNA: TGCAGTGCCGCGCCAGTTAATGAAAAACTGTTTTTT. The rearrangement uses TRBV20-1 and TRBJ1-4; D is uncertain. The germline V and J ends were trimmed by 6 bases and 4 bases, with 9 bases remaining between them. The CDR3 covers 12 residues. Germline assignment: CDR1 DFQATT and CDR2 SNEGSKA (reference sequence).

Many counts were recorded for this clonotype. The chain joins TRBV12-3 or TRBV12-4 to TRBJ2-4, with 9 bases that match TRBD1. The V segment lost 1 base and the J segment 7 bases; nucleotides outside the gene matches: 2. The CDR3 length is 14 residues. The DNA of the CDR3 is TGTGCCAGCAGTTTAGGACAGGGGGGGAACATTCAGTACTTC. Translating it yields CASSLGQGGNIQYF.

The V gene is TRBV3-1, the J gene TRBJ2-6; the D is unclear. V dropped 6 bases and J dropped 0 bases, with 3 bases sitting between them. Germline assignment: CDR1 LGHDT and CDR2 YNNKEL (reference sequence). The CDR3 has 13 residues. CDR3 protein: CASRPSGANVLTF. In DNA, the CDR3 is TGTGCCAGCAGGCCCTCTGGGGCCAACGTCCTGACTTTC.

The sample holds many counts of this clonotype. The J gene is TRBJ2-3, the V gene TRBV6-1, with 7 bases matching TRBD1. CDR3 length: 15 amino acids. With 4 bases clipped from V and 1 base from J, the junction kept 5 bases outside the gene matches. Per germline, CDR1 MNHNS and CDR2 SASEGT. The CDR3 protein is CASSGPTGGTDTQYF. The CDR3 DNA reads as TGTGCCAGCAGTGGCCCAACAGGGGGCACAGATACGCAGTATTTT.

In this sample, this clonotype turned up many times. The V gene is TRBV12-3 or TRBV12-4, the J gene TRBJ1-5; 8 bases match TRBD1. J gave up 2 bases and V 5 bases, and 5 bases lay outside the gene matches. The CDR3 runs to 15 residues. CDR3: CASSLGQGGNQPQHF. CDR3 nucleotides: TGTGCCAGCAGTCTAGGACAGGGTGGCAATCAGCCCCAGCATTTT.

This clonotype was found once. The chain joins TRBV27 to TRBJ2-7; D might be TRBD1 (5 bases). The CDR3 extends over 13 amino acids. Trimming took 3 bases from V and 2 from J, leaving 8 bases between them. CDR1 and CDR2 (germline): MNHEY, SMNVEV (reference sequence). The CDR3 sequence: CASSFRVTYEQYF. For the CDR3, the DNA is TGTGCCAGCAGTTTCAGGGTTACCTACGAGCAGTACTTC.

A few counts support this clonotype. This sequence joins TRBV29-1 and TRBJ2-1; no clear D. Germline CDR1 and CDR2: SQVTM and ANQGSEA. The germline V and J ends were trimmed by 6 bases and 7 bases, with 16 bases remaining between them. The CDR3 is made up of 13 amino acids. The CDR3 protein is CSVRSSYGNEQFF. In nucleotides, the CDR3 is TGCAGCGTACGTAGTTCGTACGGTAATGAGCAGTTCTTC.

This clonotype was detected ten times or more. The chain is built from TRBV20-1 and TRBJ2-1; possible D gene TRBD2, 6 bases. Germline CDR1 and CDR2: DFQATT and SNEGSKA (reference sequence). The V and J ends lost 0 bases and 0 bases respectively, with 9 bases between them. This CDR3 spans 15 amino acids. The CDR3: CSARDIAVSYNEQFF. CDR3 bases: TGCAGTGCTAGAGATATAGCGGTCTCCTACAATGAGCAGTTCTTC.

This clonotype occurred a few times. The chain is built from TRBV5-1 and TRBJ2-7; 10 bases agree with TRBD2. Trimming at V came to 3 bases and at J to 3 bases, leaving 6 bases not matched to a gene. This CDR3 is 15 amino acids long. CDR1 SGHRS and CDR2 YFSETQ come from the germline V gene. The CDR3: CASSSTTSGDYEQYF. CDR3 nucleotide sequence: TGCGCCAGCAGCTCCACTACTAGCGGGGACTACGAGCAGTACTTC.